This T cell receptor beta chain was identified in a study of shared clonotypes between healthy human individuals. Donors had no recently reported acute infections or vaccinations and were HIV-negative. CD45RA+ naive and CD45RA-negative memory subsets were separated from CD4+ cells. Germline V gene sequence: CDR1 LNHDA, CDR2 SQIVND (reference sequence). V lost 6 bases and J 2 bases, leaving 11 bases between the germline ends. CDR3 length: 15 residues. Generated by immunoSEQ multiplex PCR, the TCRdb table keeps only in-frame clones and is missing some. In the table there are hundreds of thousands of clones, around three quarters of which are singletons.

This receptor was obtained from a woman aged 25 to 39 in good health. This chain connects TRBV19 to TRBJ2-6, with TRBD1 as a possible D gene (6 bases). Sequencing was performed on memory CD4+ T cells sorted from blood. Subset given: CD45RA-negative fraction. The CDR3, as DNA: TGTGCCAGTAGGCCACAGGGTGCTGGGGCCAACGTCCTGACTTTC. Its protein product is CASRPQGAGANVLTF.